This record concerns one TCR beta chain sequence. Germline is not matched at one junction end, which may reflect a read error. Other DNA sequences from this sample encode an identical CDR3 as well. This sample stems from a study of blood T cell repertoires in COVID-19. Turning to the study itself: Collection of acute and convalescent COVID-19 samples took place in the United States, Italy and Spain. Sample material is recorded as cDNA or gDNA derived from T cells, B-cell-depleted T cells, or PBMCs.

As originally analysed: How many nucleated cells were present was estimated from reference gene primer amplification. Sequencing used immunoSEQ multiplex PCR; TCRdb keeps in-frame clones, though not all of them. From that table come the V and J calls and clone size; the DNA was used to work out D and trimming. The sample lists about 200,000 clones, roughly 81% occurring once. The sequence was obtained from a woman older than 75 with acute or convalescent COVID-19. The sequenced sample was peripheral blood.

CDR3 amino acids: CASSSWGQGNYEQYF. CDR3 sequence (DNA): TGTGCCAGCAGCTCTTGGGGACAAGGCAACTACGAACAGTACTTC. V usage is TRBV7-9 and J usage is TRBJ2-7, with a possible D match to TRBD1 (6 bases). The CDR3 consists of 15 residues. Looked up from germline, CDR1 is SEHNR and CDR2 is FQNEAQ (reference sequence).